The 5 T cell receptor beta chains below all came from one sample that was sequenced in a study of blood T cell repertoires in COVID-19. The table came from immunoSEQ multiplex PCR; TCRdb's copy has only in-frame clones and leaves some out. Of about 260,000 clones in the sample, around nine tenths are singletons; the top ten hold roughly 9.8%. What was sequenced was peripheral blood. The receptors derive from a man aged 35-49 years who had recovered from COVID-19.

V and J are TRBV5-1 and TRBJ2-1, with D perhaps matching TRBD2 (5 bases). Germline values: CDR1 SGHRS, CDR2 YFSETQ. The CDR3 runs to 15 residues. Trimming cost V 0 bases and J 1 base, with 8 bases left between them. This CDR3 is CASSLVSESYNEQFF. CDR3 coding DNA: TGCGCCAGCAGCTTGGTTAGCGAGTCCTACAATGAGCAGTTCTTC.

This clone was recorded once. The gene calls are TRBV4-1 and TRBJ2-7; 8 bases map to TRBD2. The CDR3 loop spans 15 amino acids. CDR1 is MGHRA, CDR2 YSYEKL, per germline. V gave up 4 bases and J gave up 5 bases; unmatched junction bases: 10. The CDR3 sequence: CASSRGSPGGDEQYF. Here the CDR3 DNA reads TGCGCCAGCAGCCGGGGGTCACCGGGAGGGGACGAGCAGTACTTC.

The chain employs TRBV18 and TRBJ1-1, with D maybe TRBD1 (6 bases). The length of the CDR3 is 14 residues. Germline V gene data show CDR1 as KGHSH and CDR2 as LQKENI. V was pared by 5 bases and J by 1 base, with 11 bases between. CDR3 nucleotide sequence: TGTGCCAGCTCATCCGACAGGACGAACACTGAAGCTTTCTTT. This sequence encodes CASSSDRTNTEAFF.

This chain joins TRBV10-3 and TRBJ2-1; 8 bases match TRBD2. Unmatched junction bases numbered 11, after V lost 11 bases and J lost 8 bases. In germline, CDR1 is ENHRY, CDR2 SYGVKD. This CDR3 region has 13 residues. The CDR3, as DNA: TGTGCCTCACGGGGGGGGCCTAGGGATGAGCAGTTCTTC. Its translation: CASRGGPRDEQFF.

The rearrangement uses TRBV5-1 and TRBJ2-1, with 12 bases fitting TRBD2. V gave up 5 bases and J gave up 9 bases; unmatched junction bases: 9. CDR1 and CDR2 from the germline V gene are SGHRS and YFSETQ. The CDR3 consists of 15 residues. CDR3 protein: CASRLLAGGRGEQFF. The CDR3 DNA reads TGCGCCAGCAGATTACTAGCGGGAGGTCGGGGTGAGCAGTTCTTC.